The 12 T cell receptor beta chains presented below share a single source sample, sequenced in a study of T cell responses to AZD1222 COVID-19 vaccine. Profiling relied on immunoSEQ multiplex PCR, and the TCRdb table lists in-frame clones only, not all of them. The repertoire includes 26,000 or so clones, about 90% of them detected once, and approximately 8.1% sits in the top ten. Material: peripheral blood, obtained 28 days after the second AZD1222 dose. Receptors were obtained from an adult who received the AZD1222 COVID-19 vaccine.

The chain employs TRBV29-1 and TRBJ1-5, with D perhaps matching TRBD1 (6 bases). Germline CDR1 reads SQVTM; CDR2 reads ANQGSEA. Between the trimmed V and J ends, which lost 6 bases and 2 bases, there was a span of 14 bases. CDR3 length: 14 amino acids. As DNA, the CDR3 is TGCAGCGTATCACAGGGCGGTCGCAATCAGCCCCAGCATTTT. Translation: CSVSQGGRNQPQHF.

V is TRBV30 and J is TRBJ2-7; D uncertain. V was clipped by 2 bases and J by 2 bases, with 19 bases between them. Germline V gene sequence: CDR1 GTSNPN, CDR2 SVGIG (reference sequence). The CDR3 totals 16 residues. The CDR3 loop is CAWSSAAFLPAYEQYF. The CDR3 nucleotides read TGTGCCTGGAGTAGCGCAGCCTTCCTACCAGCCTACGAGCAGTACTTC.

This clone was seen just once. The J gene is TRBJ1-2, the V gene TRBV7-2; D gene ambiguous. The CDR3 has 14 amino acids. Germline CDR1 and CDR2: SGHTA and FQGNSA. V shed 5 bases and J shed 1 base, with 11 bases lying between them. CDR3 protein: CASSKSSDNYGYTF. CDR3 sequence (DNA): TGTGCCAGCAGCAAATCGTCAGATAACTATGGCTACACCTTC.

The chain is built from TRBV5-1 and TRBJ2-2, with D unclear. The CDR3 spans 16 residues. Germline CDR1 and CDR2: SGHRS and YFSETQ. Trimming stripped 1 base from V and 0 bases from J, with 10 bases between. CDR3 protein: CASSLRGTANTGELFF. In nucleotides, the CDR3 is TGCGCCAGCAGCTTGCGCGGAACCGCGAACACCGGGGAGCTGTTTTTT.

The CDR3 DNA follows: TGCGCCAGCAGCTATGGACGGAACACTGAAGCTTTCTTT. It translates to CASSYGRNTEAFF. The chain is built from TRBV5-1 and TRBJ1-1; D gene ambiguous. CDR1 SGHRS and CDR2 YFSETQ come from the germline V gene. The CDR3 length is 13 residues. Trimming took 3 bases from V and 1 from J, leaving 7 bases between them.

This clone was picked up a small number of times. The V and J genes are TRBV21-1 and TRBJ2-7; the table calls TRBD1, which could not be checked here. TRBV21-1 has pseudogene status. CDR3 length: 15 residues. As DNA, the CDR3 is TGTGCCAGCAGCCCCCAGGCCGCAGGGTCCTACGAGCAGTACTTC. This sequence encodes CASSPQAAGSYEQYF.

V usage is TRBV28 and J usage is TRBJ1-3; D is perhaps TRBD1 (5 bases). The V and J ends lost 5 bases and 0 bases respectively, with 17 bases between them. The germline V gene encodes CDR1 MDHEN and CDR2 SYDVKM. This CDR3 has 17 amino acids. The CDR3 is CASSNSIRGSSGNTIYF. The CDR3 region has the DNA TGTGCCAGCAGTAACTCAATCCGGGGCTCCTCTGGAAACACCATATATTTT.

This clone was recorded only once. This chain connects TRBV18 to TRBJ1-4; weak D call: TRBD1 (6 bases). Trimming took 1 base from V and 8 from J, leaving 17 bases between them. There are 16 residues in the CDR3. Germline V gives CDR1 KGHSH, CDR2 LQKENI. The CDR3 bases are TGTGCCAGCTCACCACGGGACACGGGCGGGGGAGAAAAACTGTTTTTT. The encoded protein is CASSPRDTGGGEKLFF.

The chain has TRBV11-3 and TRBJ2-3; 10 bases are shared with TRBD2. The CDR3 spans 15 residues. The junction had 4 bases not matched to a gene; V was cut back by 3 bases and J by 4 bases. Looked up from germline, CDR1 is SGHNT and CDR2 is YENEEA. CDR3 bases: TGTGCCAGCAGCTTCGGAGCGGGAGGGCCAGATACGCAGTATTTT. This gives the protein CASSFGAGGPDTQYF.

V usage is TRBV30 and J usage is TRBJ1-5; maybe TRBD1 (6 bases). CDR3 length: 16 amino acids. V gave up 3 bases and J gave up 1 base, with 16 bases separating them. CDR1 and CDR2 (germline): GTSNPN, SVGIG (reference sequence). The CDR3 spells CAWRGRGALSNQPQHF. Written as DNA, the CDR3 is TGTGCCTGGAGAGGGCGGGGGGCGTTGAGCAATCAGCCCCAGCATTTT.

This chain links TRBV7-2 with TRBJ1-3; the D is unclear. The V end was cut by 2 bases, the J end by 0 bases, with 8 bases between. The CDR3 consists of 15 residues. The germline CDR1 and CDR2 sequences are SGHTA and FQGNSA. The CDR3 spells CASSLRTSSGNTIYF. The DNA for the CDR3 is TGTGCCAGCAGCTTACGAACTTCCTCTGGAAACACCATATATTTT.

The chain has TRBV5-1 and TRBJ2-7; 15 nucleotides align to TRBD2. Germline assignment: CDR1 SGHRS and CDR2 YFSETQ. Unmatched junction bases numbered 2, after V lost 4 bases and J lost 0 bases. The CDR3 contains 16 residues. The CDR3 sequence: CASSMGLAGGSYEQYF. CDR3 DNA: TGCGCCAGCAGCATGGGACTAGCGGGAGGCTCCTACGAGCAGTACTTC. Full variable domain (outside the CDR3, taken from reference TRBV5-1 and TRBJ2-7): KAGVTQTPRYLIKTRGQQVTLSCSPISGHRSVSWYQQTPGQGLQFLFEYFSETQRNKGNFPGRFSGRQFSNSRSEMNVSTLELGDSALYLCASSMGLAGGSYEQYFGPGTRLTVT.